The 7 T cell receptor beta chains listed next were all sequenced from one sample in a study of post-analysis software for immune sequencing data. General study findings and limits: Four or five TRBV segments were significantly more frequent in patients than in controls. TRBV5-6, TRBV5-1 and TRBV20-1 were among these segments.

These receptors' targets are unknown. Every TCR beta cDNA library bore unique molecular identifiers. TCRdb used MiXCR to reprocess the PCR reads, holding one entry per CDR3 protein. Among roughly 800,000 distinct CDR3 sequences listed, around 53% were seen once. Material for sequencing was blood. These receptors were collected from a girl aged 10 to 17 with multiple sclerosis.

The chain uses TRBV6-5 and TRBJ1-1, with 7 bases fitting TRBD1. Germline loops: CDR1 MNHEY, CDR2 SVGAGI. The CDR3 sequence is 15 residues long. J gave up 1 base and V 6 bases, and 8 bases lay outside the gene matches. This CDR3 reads CASRPGQTKNTEAFF. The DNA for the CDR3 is TGTGCCAGCAGACCGGGACAGACGAAGAACACTGAAGCTTTCTTT.

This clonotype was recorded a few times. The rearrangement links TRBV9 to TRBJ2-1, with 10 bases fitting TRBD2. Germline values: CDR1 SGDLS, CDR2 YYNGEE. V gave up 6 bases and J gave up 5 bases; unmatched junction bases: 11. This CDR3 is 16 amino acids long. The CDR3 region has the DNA TGTGCCAGCACCAAATCTCTAGCGGGGGAAAACAATGAGCAGTTCTTC. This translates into CASTKSLAGENNEQFF.

The CDR3 region is CASSAQGETEAFF. The CDR3 DNA is TGCGCCAGCAGCGCGCAGGGGGAAACTGAAGCTTTCTTT. The chain carries TRBV5-1 and TRBJ1-1, with TRBD1 matching over 7 bases. V was pared by 4 bases and J by 5 bases, with 5 bases of the junction left unmatched. Looked up from germline, CDR1 is SGHRS and CDR2 is YFSETQ. This CDR3 has 13 residues.

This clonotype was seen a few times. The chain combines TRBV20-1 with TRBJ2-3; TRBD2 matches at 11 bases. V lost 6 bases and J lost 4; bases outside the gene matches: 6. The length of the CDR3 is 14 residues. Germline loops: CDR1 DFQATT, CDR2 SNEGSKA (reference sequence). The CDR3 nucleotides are TGCAGTGCCAGCACTAGCGGGAGCGCAGATACGCAGTATTTT. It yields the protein CSASTSGSADTQYF.

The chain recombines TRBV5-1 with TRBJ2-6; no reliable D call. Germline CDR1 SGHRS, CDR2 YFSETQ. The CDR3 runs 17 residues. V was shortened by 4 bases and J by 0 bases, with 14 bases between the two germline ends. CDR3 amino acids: CASSPFGRSSGANVLTF. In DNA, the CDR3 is TGCGCCAGCAGCCCCTTTGGGCGGAGCTCTGGGGCCAACGTCCTGACTTTC. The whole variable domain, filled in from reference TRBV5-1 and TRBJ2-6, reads KAGVTQTPRYLIKTRGQQVTLSCSPISGHRSVSWYQQTPGQGLQFLFEYFSETQRNKGNFPGRFSGRQFSNSRSEMNVSTLELGDSALYLCASSPFGRSSGANVLTFGAGSRLTVL.

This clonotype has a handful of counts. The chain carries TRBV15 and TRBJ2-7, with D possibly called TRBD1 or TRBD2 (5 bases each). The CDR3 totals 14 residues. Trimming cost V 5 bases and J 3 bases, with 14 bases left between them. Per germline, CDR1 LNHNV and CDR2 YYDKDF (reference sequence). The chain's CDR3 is CATSPGWGYYEQYF. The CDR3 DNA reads TGTGCCACCAGCCCAGGTTGGGGGTACTACGAGCAGTACTTC.

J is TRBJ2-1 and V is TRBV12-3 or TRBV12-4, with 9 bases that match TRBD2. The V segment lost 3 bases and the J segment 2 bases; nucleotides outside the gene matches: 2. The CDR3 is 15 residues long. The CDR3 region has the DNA TGTGCCAGCAGTTTTCGCGGGGGGGCCTACAATGAGCAGTTCTTC. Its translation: CASSFRGGAYNEQFF.